This T cell receptor beta chain appears in the sequencing data of a study of cytomegalovirus exposure and HLA in healthy donors. The study ran its PCR with 60 Vbeta and 13 Jbeta primers. The repertoire was sequenced with immunoSEQ multiplex PCR; TCRdb's copy has only in-frame clones and lacks some. The sample gives roughly 97,000 clones, 60% to 85% of which show up once; over 4.5% is in the top ten. Germline CDR1 is SEHNR and CDR2 is FQNEAQ (reference sequence). This CDR3 spans 15 amino acids. About this clone itself: One end of the junction fails to match germline, which may point to a read error.

The chain joins TRBV7-9 to TRBJ1-2; D gene uncertain. The TCR originated in a woman aged 18-29 years in good health and CMV-seropositive. Sequenced: PBMCs. The CDR3 spells CASSPSGSLNSGYTF. Written as DNA, the CDR3 is TGTGCCAGCAGCCCCAGTGGGAGCCTGAACTCTGGCTACACCTTC.